This T cell receptor beta chain was recorded in a study of cytomegalovirus exposure and HLA in healthy donors (dated by TCRdb to the late 2010s). For context, the study as a whole: According to a later analysis, the 120 or so validation repertoires were produced on the same platform as the 700 or so repertoires of the first cohort. Along with the roughly 700-subject first cohort, a separate validation cohort of over a hundred different subjects was used. The study combined high-throughput TCR immunosequencing, statistical association of individual TCRs with disease status, and machine learning to predict cytomegalovirus infection status. The study was designed to test whether signatures of past pathogen exposure could be identified by cataloging public T cell receptors.

Taken from the germline V gene, the CDR1 and CDR2 loops are MDHEN and SYDVKM. V is clipped by 5 bases and J by 2 bases, and the sequence between their germline boundaries is 6 bases long. The CDR3, from cysteine to phenylalanine, totals 12 residues. Only the CDR3 portion is preserved as DNA: 36 bases, with reading frame beginning at the first base. This clone was found a few times. Its binding antigen is unknown. No much larger clonotype is one base removed from it; base qualities were not supplied. The library was prepared using the immunoSEQ multiplex PCR assay. On the authors' methods: To diagnose cytomegalovirus status from the catalog of TCR beta chain sequences, a statistical classification framework was built. This is the immuneACCESS table as TCRdb keeps it, with only in-frame sequences that have V and J called. A part of the clones is gone; compared with another copy, unresolved V genes explain less than half, and the rest is unexplained. Clone size and V and J calls were adopted from that table, with D and trimming inferred from the DNA. Recorded for this sample are about 180,000 clones; around nine tenths of them occurred a single time. 2% to 3% of the sample is taken by the ten largest.

The donors belonged to the validation cohort of approximately 130 subjects, which was separate from the roughly 670-subject first cohort. Here is what the overall study found, with its caveats: A later analysis lacked HLA typing for the validation cohort, so it scored co-occurrence in that cohort across all 120 repertoires. In vitro tests confirmed that a few of the cytomegalovirus-associated TCR beta chains recognize cytomegalovirus antigens. Most TCR sequences were observed very rarely across donors, whereas some public TCRs were present in many individuals. Of the cluster scores, about 94% were above 0 in a later analysis, which found that TCRs clustered in the first cohort also tended to co-occur in the 120 validation repertoires. The authors suggested that the approach could potentially be generalized to other disease states and immunological phenotypes. In the study, some 160 TCR beta chains were listed as associated with cytomegalovirus. The classifier was reported to diagnose cytomegalovirus status with high specificity and sensitivity in both the original and validation cohorts.

The chain employs TRBV28 and TRBJ1-2; no D gene is confidently identified. The source of this sequence is a man aged 18 to 29 in good health and CMV-seropositive. Sequenced input: PBMCs. The DNA sequence is as follows: TGTGCCAGCAGTACCGGGAACTATGGCTACACCTTC. This encodes CASSTGNYGYTF.